This T cell receptor (beta chain) originates from a study of CD8+ T cells in alopecia areata. Treatment denoted: oral pan-JAK inhibitor, 5-10 mg twice daily. The CDR3 length is 13 residues. V lost 3 bases to trimming and J lost 3 bases, with 8 bases between them. Germline CDR1 reads KGHSH; CDR2 reads LQKENI. Following RNA extraction, reverse transcription yielded cDNA that acted as the sequencing template. Sequencing was performed with immunoSEQ multiplex PCR; in TCRdb, only in-frame clones are kept and a portion is missing. The repertoire holds about 210,000 clones, with approximately 47% as singletons.

The chain recombines TRBV18 with TRBJ1-2; TRBD1 might be the D (5 bases). This TCR was sampled from a human donor with alopecia areata. Here the sequenced sample was CD4+ T cells sorted from blood, taken at approximately week 39, from a patient treated with tofacitinib. Here the CDR3 DNA reads TGTGCCAGCTCACCGGGGGAGGACTATGGCTACACCTTC. Residues: CASSPGEDYGYTF.